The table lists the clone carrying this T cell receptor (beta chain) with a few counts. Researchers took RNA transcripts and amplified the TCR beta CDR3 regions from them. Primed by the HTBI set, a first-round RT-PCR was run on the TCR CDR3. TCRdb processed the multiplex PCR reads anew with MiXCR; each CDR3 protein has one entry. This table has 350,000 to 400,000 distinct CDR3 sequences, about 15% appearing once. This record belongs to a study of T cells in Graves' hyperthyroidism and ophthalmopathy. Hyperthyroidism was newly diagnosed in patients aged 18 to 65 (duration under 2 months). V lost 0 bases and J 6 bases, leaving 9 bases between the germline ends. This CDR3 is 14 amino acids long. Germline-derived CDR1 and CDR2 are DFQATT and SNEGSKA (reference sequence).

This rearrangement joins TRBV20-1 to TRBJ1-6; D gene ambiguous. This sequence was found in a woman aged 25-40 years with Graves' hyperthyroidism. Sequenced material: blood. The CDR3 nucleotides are TGCAGTGCTAGAGATCAACAGTCTAATTCACCCCTCCACTTT. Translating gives CSARDQQSNSPLHF.